The sequence of this TCR beta chain was determined in a study of blood T cell repertoires in COVID-19. The authors' processing: Reference gene primer amplification gave estimated nucleated cell counts. Assay: immunoSEQ multiplex PCR; the TCRdb copy retains only in-frame clones and omits some. The V and J calls and the clone size are those of that table, but D and trimming were determined from the DNA. The sample has about 250,000 clones, about 82% seen once. The germline gives CDR1 LGHDT, CDR2 YNNKEL (reference sequence). With 0 bases removed from V and 1 base from J, the gap between germline ends came to 6 bases. The CDR3 extends over 14 amino acids. This clone appeared a few times.

This chain links TRBV3-1 (or the pseudogene TRBV3-2) with TRBJ2-5; no definite D call. The sequenced sample consisted of peripheral blood. The sequence was collected from a woman aged 60 to 75 with active or convalescent COVID-19. CDR3 nucleotides: TGTGCCAGCAGCCAAGATCTCCCCCAAGAGACCCAGTACTTC. Translated, it gives CASSQDLPQETQYF.